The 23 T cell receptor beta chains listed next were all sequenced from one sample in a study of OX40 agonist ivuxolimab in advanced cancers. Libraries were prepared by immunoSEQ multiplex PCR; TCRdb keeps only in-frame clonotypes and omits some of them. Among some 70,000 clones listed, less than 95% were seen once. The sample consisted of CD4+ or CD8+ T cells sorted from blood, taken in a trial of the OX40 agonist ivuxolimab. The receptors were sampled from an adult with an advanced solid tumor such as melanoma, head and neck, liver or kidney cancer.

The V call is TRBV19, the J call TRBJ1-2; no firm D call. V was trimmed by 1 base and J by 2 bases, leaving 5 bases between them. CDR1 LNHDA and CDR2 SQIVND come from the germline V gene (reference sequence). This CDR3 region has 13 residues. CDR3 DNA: TGTGCCAGTAGTATAGCCCAGAACTATGGCTACACCTTC. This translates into CASSIAQNYGYTF.

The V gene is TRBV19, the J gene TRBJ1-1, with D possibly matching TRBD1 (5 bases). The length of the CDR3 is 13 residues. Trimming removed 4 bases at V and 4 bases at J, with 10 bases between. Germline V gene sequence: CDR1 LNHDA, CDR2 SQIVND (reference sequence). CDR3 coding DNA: TGTGCCAGTAGTACCAGGGAACGCACTGAAGCTTTCTTT. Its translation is CASSTRERTEAFF.

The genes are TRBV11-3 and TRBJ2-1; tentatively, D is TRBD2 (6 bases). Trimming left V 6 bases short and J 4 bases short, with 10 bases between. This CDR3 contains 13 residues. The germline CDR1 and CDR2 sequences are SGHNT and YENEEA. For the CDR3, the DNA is TGTGCCAGCAGTCCGGGGGAATACAATGAGCAGTTCTTC. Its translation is CASSPGEYNEQFF.

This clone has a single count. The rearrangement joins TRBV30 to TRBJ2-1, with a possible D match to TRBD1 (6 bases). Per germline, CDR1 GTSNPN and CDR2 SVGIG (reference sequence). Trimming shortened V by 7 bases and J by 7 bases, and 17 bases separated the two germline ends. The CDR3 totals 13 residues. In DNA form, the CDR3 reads TGTGCCTACTTACAGGGTAATACAAATGAGCAGTTCTTC. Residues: CAYLQGNTNEQFF.

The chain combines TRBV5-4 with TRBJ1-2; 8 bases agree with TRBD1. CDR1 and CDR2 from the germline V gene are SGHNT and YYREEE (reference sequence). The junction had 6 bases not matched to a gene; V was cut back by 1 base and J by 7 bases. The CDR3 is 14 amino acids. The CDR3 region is CASSLWAGGGGYTF. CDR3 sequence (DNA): TGTGCCAGCAGCTTGTGGGCAGGGGGCGGTGGCTACACCTTC.

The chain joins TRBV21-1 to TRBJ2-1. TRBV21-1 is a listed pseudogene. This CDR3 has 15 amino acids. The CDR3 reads CASGLQGPPHLGSLF. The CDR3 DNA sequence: TGTGCCAGCGGGCTTCAGGGACCCCCTCATCTAGGCTCGCTCTTC.

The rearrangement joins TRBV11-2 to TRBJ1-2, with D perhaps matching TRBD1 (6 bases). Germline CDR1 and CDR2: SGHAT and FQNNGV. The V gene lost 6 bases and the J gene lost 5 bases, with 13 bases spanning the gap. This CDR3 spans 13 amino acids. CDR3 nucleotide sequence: TGTGCCAGCAGACGTCCTACAGGGTATGGCTACACCTTC. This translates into CASRRPTGYGYTF.

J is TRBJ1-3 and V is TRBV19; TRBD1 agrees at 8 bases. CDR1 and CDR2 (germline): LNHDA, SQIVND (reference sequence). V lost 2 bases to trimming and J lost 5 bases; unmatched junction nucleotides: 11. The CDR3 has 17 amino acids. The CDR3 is CASSINSDRGYRNTIYF. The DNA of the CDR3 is TGTGCCAGTAGTATAAATTCCGACAGGGGCTACCGAAACACCATATATTTT.

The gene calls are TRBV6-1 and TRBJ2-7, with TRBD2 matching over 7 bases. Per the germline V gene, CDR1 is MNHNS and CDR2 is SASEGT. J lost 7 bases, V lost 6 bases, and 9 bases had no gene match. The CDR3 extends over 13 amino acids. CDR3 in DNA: TGTGCCAGCAGGTGGTCAGGGAGGGGAGAGCAGTACTTC. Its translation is CASRWSGRGEQYF.

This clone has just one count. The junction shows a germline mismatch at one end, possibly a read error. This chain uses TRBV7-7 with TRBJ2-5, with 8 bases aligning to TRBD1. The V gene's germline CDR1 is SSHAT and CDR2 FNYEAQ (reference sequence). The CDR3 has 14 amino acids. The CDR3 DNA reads TGTGCTAGCAGCCAACAGGGGGACCAAGAGACCCAGTACTTC. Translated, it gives CASSQQGDQETQYF.

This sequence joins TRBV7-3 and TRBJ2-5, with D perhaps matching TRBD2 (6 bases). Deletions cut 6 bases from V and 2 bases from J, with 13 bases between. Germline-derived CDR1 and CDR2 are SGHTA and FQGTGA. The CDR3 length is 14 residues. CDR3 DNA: TGTGCCAGCAGTTTGGGTGGGGGGCAAGAGACCCAGTACTTC. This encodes CASSLGGGQETQYF.

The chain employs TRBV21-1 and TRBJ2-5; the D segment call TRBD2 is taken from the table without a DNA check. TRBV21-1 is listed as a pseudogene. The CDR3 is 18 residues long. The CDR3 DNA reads TGTGCCAGCAGCAAAAGAATGGAAGAGGGGGAGGGGATGGAGACCCAGTACTTC. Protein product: CASSKRMEEGEGMETQYF.

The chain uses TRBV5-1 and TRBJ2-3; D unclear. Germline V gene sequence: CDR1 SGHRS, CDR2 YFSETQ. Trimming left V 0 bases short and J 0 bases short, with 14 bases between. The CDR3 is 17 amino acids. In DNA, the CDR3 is TGCGCCAGCAGCTTGGCAGGCAACTCACCTAGCACAGATACGCAGTATTTT. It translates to CASSLAGNSPSTDTQYF. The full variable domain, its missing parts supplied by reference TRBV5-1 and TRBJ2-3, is KAGVTQTPRYLIKTRGQQVTLSCSPISGHRSVSWYQQTPGQGLQFLFEYFSETQRNKGNFPGRFSGRQFSNSRSEMNVSTLELGDSALYLCASSLAGNSPSTDTQYFGPGTRLTVL.

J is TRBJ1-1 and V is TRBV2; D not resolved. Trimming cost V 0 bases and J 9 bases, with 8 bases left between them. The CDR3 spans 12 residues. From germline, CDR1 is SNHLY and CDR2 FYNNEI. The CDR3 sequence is CASSEALAQAFF. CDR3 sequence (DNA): TGTGCCAGCAGTGAAGCCCTGGCTCAAGCTTTCTTT.

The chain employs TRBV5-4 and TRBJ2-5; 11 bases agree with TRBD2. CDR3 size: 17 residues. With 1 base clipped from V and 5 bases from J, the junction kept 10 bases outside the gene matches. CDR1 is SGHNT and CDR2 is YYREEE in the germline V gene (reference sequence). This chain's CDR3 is CASSLWSGTSGGETQYF. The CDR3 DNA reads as TGTGCCAGCAGCTTGTGGTCGGGGACTAGCGGCGGCGAGACCCAGTACTTC. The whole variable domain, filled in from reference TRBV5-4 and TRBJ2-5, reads ETGVTQSPTHLIKTRGQQVTLRCSSQSGHNTVSWYQQALGQGPQFIFQYYREEENGRGNFPPRFSGLQFPNYSSELNVNALELDDSALYLCASSLWSGTSGGETQYFGPGTRLLVL.

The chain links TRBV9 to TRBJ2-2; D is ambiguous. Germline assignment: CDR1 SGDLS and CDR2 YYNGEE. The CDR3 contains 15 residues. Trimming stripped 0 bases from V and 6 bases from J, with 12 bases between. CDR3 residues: CASSVAPEIAGELFF. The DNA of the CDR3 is TGTGCCAGCAGCGTAGCTCCGGAAATCGCCGGGGAGCTGTTTTTT.

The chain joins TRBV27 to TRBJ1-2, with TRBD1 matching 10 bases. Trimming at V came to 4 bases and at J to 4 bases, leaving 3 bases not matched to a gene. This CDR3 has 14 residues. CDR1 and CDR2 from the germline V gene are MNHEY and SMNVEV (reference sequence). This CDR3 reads CASSWDRGLYGYTF. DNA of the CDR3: TGTGCCAGCAGTTGGGACAGGGGTCTCTATGGCTACACCTTC.

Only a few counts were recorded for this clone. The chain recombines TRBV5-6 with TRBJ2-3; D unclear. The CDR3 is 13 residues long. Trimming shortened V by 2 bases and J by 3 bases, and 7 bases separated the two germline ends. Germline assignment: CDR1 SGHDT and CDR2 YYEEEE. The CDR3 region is CASSFKWTDTQYF. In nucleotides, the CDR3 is TGTGCCAGCAGCTTCAAGTGGACAGATACGCAGTATTTT.

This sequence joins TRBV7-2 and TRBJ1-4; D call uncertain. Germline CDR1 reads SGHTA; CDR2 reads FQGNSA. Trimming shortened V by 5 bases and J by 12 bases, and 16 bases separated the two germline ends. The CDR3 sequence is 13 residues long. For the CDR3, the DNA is TGTGCCAGCAGCCCTCGACCCGCCGCTGAACTGTTTTTT. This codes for CASSPRPAAELFF.

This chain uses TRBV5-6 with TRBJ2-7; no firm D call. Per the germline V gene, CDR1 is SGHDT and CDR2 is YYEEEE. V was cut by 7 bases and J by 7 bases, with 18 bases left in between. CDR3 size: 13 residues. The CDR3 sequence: CASCRRLGLEQYF. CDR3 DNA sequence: TGTGCCAGCTGCCGCCGCCTAGGATTAGAGCAGTACTTC.

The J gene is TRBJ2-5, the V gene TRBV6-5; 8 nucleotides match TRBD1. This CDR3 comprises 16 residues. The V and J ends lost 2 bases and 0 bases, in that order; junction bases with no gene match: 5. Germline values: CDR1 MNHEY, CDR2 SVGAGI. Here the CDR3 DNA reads TGTGCCAGCAGTTACCCGCCGGACAGGGACCAAGAGACCCAGTACTTC. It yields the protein CASSYPPDRDQETQYF.

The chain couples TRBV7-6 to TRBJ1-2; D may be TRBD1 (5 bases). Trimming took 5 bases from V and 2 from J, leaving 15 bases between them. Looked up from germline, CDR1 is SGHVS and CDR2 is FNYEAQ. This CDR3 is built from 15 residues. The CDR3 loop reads CASSQNPGSNYGYTF. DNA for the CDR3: TGTGCCAGCAGCCAGAACCCAGGGTCGAACTATGGCTACACCTTC.

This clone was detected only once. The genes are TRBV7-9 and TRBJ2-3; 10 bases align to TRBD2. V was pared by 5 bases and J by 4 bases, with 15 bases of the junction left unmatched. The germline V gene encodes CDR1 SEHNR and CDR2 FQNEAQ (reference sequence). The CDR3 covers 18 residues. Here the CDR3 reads CASSPSWSGGAWADTQYF. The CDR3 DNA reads TGTGCCAGCAGCCCCAGCTGGAGCGGGGGGGCTTGGGCAGATACGCAGTATTTT.